Included here is one T cell receptor beta chain sequence, with context. The source of the sample is a study of T cell repertoires and Cas9 in healthy adults. The repertoire was sequenced with immunoSEQ multiplex PCR; TCRdb's copy has only in-frame clones and lacks some. The table records approximately 21,000 clones, roughly 90% of them present only once. Germline V gene sequence: CDR1 MDHEN, CDR2 SYDVKM. CDR3 length equals 15 residues. The V and J ends lost 8 bases and 0 bases respectively, with 16 bases between them. The V and J genes are TRBV28 and TRBJ1-1; D ambiguous. The clonotype originates from a human donor in good health. The sequencing sample was made of CD4+ effector T cells (CD127+, CD25-, CD137-, CD154-) from PBMCs; culture status not recorded. This chain's CDR3 is CASWVSLGLNTEAFF. DNA for the CDR3: TGTGCCAGCTGGGTTTCCCTGGGTCTGAACACTGAAGCTTTCTTT.